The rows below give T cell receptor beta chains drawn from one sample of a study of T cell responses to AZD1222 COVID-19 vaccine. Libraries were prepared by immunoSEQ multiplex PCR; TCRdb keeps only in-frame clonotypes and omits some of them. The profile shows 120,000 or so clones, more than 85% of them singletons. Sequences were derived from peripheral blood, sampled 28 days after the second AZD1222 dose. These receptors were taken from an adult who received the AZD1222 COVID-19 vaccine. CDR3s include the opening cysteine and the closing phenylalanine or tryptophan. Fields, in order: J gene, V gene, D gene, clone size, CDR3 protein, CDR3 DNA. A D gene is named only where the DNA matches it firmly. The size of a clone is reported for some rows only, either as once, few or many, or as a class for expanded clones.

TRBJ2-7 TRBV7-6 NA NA CASSPVFMGREQYF TGTGCCAGCAGCCCGGTTTTTATGGGCCGCGAGCAGTACTTC
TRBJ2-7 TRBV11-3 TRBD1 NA CASSYRDRPYEQYF TGTGCCAGCAGCTACCGGGACAGGCCCTACGAGCAGTACTTC
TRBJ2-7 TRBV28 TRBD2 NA CASSLAGSAYEQYF TGTGCCAGCTCCTTAGCGGGATCCGCCTACGAGCAGTACTTC
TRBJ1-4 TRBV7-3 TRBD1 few CASSPRRPGQGSEKLFF TGTGCCAGCAGCCCCCGCAGACCGGGACAGGGGAGTGAAAAACTGTTTTTT
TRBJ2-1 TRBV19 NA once CASSSILTRRVYYNEQFF TGTGCCAGTAGTTCCATTTTGACTCGGCGGGTTTACTACAATGAGCAGTTCTTC
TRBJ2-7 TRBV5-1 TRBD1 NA CASSLGAGGSYEQYF TGCGCCAGCAGCTTGGGGGCAGGGGGCTCCTACGAGCAGTACTTC
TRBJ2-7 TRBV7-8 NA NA CASSLEGRHYEQYF TGTGCCAGCAGCTTAGAAGGGCGGCACTACGAGCAGTACTTC
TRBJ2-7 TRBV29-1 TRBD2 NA CSVGTSDSYEQYF TGCAGCGTGGGGACTAGTGACTCCTACGAGCAGTACTTC
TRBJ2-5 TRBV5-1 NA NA CASSLNPLERETQYF TGCGCCAGCAGCTTGAACCCCCTAGAGAGGGAGACCCAGTACTTC
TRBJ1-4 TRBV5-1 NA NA CASSPSGAVNEKLFF TGCGCCAGCAGCCCCTCGGGGGCAGTTAATGAAAAACTGTTTTTT
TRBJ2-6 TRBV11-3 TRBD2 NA CASSLAVGGGGSGANVLTF TGTGCCAGCAGCTTAGCTGTCGGCGGGGGAGGCTCTGGGGCCAACGTCCTGACTTTC
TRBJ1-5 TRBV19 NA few CASRETRGNQPQHF TGTGCCAGTAGGGAAACTAGGGGCAATCAGCCCCAGCATTTT
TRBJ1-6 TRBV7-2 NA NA CANSLVGSDNSPLHF TGTGCCAACAGCTTAGTGGGGAGTGATAATTCACCCCTCCACTTT
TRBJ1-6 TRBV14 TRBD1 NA CASSQGQGNNSPLHF TGTGCCAGCAGCCAAGGACAGGGGAATAATTCACCCCTCCACTTT
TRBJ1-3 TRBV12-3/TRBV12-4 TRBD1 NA CASRTGPGNTIYF TGTGCCAGCAGGACAGGGCCTGGAAACACCATATATTTT
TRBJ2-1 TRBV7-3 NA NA CASSGYGSYNEQFF TGTGCCAGCAGCGGATATGGCTCCTACAATGAGCAGTTCTTC
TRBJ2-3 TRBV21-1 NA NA CASSPRLGPTDTQYF TGTGCCAGCAGCCCCCGACTAGGACCCACAGATACGCAGTATTTT
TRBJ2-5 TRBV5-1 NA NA CASSLGAARETQYF TGCGCCAGCAGCTTGGGCGCGGCAAGAGAGACCCAGTACTTC
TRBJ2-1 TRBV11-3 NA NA CASSLGGAYNEQFF TGTGCCAGCAGCTTAGGAGGGGCCTACAATGAGCAGTTCTTC
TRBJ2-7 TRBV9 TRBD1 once CASSVGQGTYEQYF TGTGCCAGCAGCGTAGGACAGGGGACCTACGAGCAGTACTTC
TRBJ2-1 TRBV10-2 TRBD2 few CASTGTTQLPEQFF TGCGCCAGTACCGGGACTACCCAGCTCCCTGAGCAGTTCTTC
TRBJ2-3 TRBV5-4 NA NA CASSLDLTSTDTQYF TGTGCCAGCAGCTTGGATCTAACTAGCACAGATACGCAGTATTTT
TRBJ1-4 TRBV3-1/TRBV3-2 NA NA CASRGEGEKLFF TGTGCCAGCAGGGGGGAAGGTGAAAAACTGTTTTTT
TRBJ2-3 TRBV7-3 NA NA CASSLDRGSTDTQYF TGTGCCAGCAGCTTAGATCGCGGTAGCACAGATACGCAGTATTTT
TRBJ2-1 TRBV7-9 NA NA CASRLKPPRALGYNEQFF TGTGCCAGCAGGTTAAAGCCCCCCCGGGCCCTCGGCTACAATGAGCAGTTCTTC
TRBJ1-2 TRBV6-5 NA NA CASRPGLSGYTF TGTGCCAGCAGGCCGGGGCTGTCCGGCTACACCTTC
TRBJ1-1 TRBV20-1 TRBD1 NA CSASRQGNTEAFF TGCAGTGCTAGTCGACAGGGAAACACTGAAGCTTTCTTT
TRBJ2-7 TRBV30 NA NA CAWSVGSTDEQYF TGTGCCTGGAGTGTTGGCTCCACCGACGAGCAGTACTTC
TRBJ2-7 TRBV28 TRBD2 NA CASSPRTSGRARVYEQYF TGTGCCAGCAGTCCGAGGACTAGCGGGAGGGCCCGGGTGTACGAGCAGTACTTC
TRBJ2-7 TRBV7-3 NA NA CASSLSPDITYEQYF TGTGCCAGCAGCCTCAGCCCGGACATAACCTACGAGCAGTACTTC
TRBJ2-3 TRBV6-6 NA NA CASSYFRGGRTDTQYF TGTGCCAGCAGTTACTTTAGGGGGGGGAGGACAGATACGCAGTATTTT
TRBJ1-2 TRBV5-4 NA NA CASPGSQGHAPGTGGYTF TGTGCCAGCCCAGGGTCCCAGGGACACGCGCCGGGAACGGGTGGCTACACCTTC
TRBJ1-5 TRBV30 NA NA CAWSAGTGNQPQHF TGTGCCTGGAGTGCCGGGACGGGGAATCAGCCCCAGCATTTT
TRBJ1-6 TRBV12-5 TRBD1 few CASAFGQGGSPLHF TGTGCTAGTGCCTTTGGACAGGGCGGCTCACCCCTCCACTTT
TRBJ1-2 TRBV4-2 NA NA CASSQGYGYTF TGTGCCAGCAGCCAAGGCTATGGCTACACCTTC
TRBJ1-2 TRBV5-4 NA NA CASSSTGRTYGYTF TGTGCCAGCAGCTCCACCGGACGAACCTATGGCTACACCTTC
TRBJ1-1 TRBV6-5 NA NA CASIPPPGATEAFF TGTGCCAGCATCCCACCCCCAGGGGCGACTGAAGCTTTCTTT
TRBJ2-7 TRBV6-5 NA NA CASRGVVSYEQYF TGTGCCAGCAGAGGGGTGGTCTCCTACGAGCAGTACTTC
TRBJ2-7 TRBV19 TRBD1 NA CASSLAGTAYEQYF TGTGCCAGTAGTCTTGCCGGGACAGCCTACGAGCAGTACTTC
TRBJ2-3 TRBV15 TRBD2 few CATSRGSGGRLHTQYF TGTGCCACCAGCAGGGGAAGCGGGGGCCGCCTACATACGCAGTATTTT
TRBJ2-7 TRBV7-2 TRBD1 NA CASSSTDRGEQYF TGTGCCAGCAGCTCAACCGACAGGGGCGAGCAGTACTTC
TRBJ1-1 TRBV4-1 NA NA CASSQGRGLGMNTEAFF TGCGCCAGCAGCCAAGGCAGGGGCTTAGGCATGAACACTGAAGCTTTCTTT
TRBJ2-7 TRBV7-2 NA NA CASSLGLVGEQYF TGTGCCAGCAGCTTAGGACTAGTGGGGGAGCAGTACTTC
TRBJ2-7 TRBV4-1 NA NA CASSQVVATTYEQYF TGCGCCAGCAGCCAAGTAGTCGCGACTACCTACGAGCAGTACTTC
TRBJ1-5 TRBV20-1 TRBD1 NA CSASGQGAYSNQPQHF TGCAGTGCTAGTGGACAGGGAGCGTATAGCAATCAGCCCCAGCATTTT
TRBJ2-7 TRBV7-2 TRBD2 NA CASSLELGGGLTYEQYF TGTGCCAGCAGCTTAGAGTTAGGCGGGGGGTTAACCTACGAGCAGTACTTC
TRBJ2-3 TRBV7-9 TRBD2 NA CASSPPGVAGDGDTQYF TGTGCCAGCAGCCCACCGGGGGTAGCGGGAGACGGGGATACGCAGTATTTT
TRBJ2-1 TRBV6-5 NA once CASLYRSADNEQFF TGTGCCAGCCTCTACCGGTCGGCGGACAATGAGCAGTTCTTC